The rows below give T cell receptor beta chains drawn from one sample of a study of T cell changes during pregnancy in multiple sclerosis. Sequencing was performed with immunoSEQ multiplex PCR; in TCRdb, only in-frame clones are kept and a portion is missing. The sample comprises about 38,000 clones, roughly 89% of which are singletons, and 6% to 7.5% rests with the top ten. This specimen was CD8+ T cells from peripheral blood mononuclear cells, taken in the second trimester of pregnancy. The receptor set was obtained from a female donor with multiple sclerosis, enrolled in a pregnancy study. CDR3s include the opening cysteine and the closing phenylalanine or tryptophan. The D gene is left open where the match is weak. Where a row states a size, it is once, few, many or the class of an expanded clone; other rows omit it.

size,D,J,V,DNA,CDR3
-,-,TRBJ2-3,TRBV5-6,TGTGCCAGCAGCTTGGGGGCAATGACAGATACGCAGTATTTT,CASSLGAMTDTQYF
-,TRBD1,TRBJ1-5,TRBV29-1,TGCAGCGTCGAAGGGTCGACAGGGGGGTTAAATCAGCCCCAGCATTTT,CSVEGSTGGLNQPQHF
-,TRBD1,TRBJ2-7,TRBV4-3,TGCGCCAGCAGCCAAAGTGCTACCGGTAGGGGGCAAACTGGGCAGTACTTC,CASSQSATGRGQTGQYF
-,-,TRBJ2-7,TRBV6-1,TGTGCCAGCAGTGAGGAGGGCGAACCTTCCTACGAGCAGTACTTC,CASSEEGEPSYEQYF
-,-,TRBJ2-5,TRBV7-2,TGTGCCAGCAGCCCCCTCGGGGGAGAGACCCAGTACTTC,CASSPLGGETQYF
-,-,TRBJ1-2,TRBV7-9,TGTGCCAGCAGCTTACAGGGAAGTCTTGGCTACACCTTC,CASSLQGSLGYTF
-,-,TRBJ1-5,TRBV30,TGTGCCTGGAAGATACAGGGTCCGGGGCAGCCCCAGCATTTT,CAWKIQGPGQPQHF
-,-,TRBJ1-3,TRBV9,TGTGCCAGCAGCGTGACAGACTCTGGAAACACCATATATTTT,CASSVTDSGNTIYF
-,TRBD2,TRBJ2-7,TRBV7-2,TGTGCCAGCAGCTTAAGCGGGGGGGCCTCTACCTACGAGCAGTACTTC,CASSLSGGASTYEQYF
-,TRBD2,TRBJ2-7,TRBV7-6,TGTGCCAGCAGCTTTAGCGGGGGGATAGGAGAGCAGTACTTC,CASSFSGGIGEQYF
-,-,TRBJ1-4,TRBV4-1,TGCGCCAGCAGCCAACTTGCAGGGGCGGAGGAAAAACTGTTTTTT,CASSQLAGAEEKLFF
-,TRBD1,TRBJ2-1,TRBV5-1,TGCGCCAGCAGCTTGGCCGGGACAGGGGGCCTCAATGAGCAGTTCTTC,CASSLAGTGGLNEQFF
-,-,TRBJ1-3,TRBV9,TGTGCCAGCAGCGTAGGACAGAGCTCTGGAAACACCATATATTTT,CASSVGQSSGNTIYF
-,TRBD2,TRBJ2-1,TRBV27,TGTGCCAGCAGTTGGCTAGCGGGAGGTAATGAGCAGTTCTTC,CASSWLAGGNEQFF
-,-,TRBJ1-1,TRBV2,TGTGCCAGCAGTGGTATTTCGACAGGCCCCCCTAGCACTGAAGCTTTCTTT,CASSGISTGPPSTEAFF
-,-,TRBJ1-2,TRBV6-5,TGTGCCAGCAGTTACTCAGCAGGGGCCTATGGCTACACCTTC,CASSYSAGAYGYTF
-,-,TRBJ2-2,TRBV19,TGTGCCAGTAGTATTAGCCGTCTTGACACCGGGGAGCTGTTTTTT,CASSISRLDTGELFF
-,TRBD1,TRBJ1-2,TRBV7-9,TGTGCCAGCAGCTTAGCAACAGGGGGTTACGGCTACACCTTC,CASSLATGGYGYTF
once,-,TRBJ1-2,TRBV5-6,TGTGCCAGCAGCGGCGCAGGGATCCCCTATGGCTACACCTTC,CASSGAGIPYGYTF
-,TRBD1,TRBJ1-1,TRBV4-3,TGCGCCAGCAGCCAATTACAGGGGAACTGGGCTTTCTTT,CASSQLQGNWAFF
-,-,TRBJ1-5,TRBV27,TGTGCCAGCAGAGCCGGGGGGAGCAATCAGCCCCAGCATTTT,CASRAGGSNQPQHF
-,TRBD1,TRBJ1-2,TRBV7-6,TGTGCCAGCAGCCAAGGGGTCACAGGGGTTGGACATGGCTACACCTTC,CASSQGVTGVGHGYTF
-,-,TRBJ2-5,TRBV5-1,TGCGCCAGCAGCTTGGGGGCCGCAGAGACCCAGTACTTC,CASSLGAAETQYF
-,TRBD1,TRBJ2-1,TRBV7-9,TGTGCCAGCAGCTACGGGACAGGGAGAAATGAGCAGTTCTTC,CASSYGTGRNEQFF
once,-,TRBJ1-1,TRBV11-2,TGTGCCAGCAGTCATTTGGCGGAGGGTGTGAACACTGAAGCTTTCTTT,CASSHLAEGVNTEAFF
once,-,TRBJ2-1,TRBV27,TGTGCCAGCAGTTTACGGGATTTAGCGAGCGCCGGCAATGAGCAGTTCTTC,CASSLRDLASAGNEQFF
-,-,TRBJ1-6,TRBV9,TGTGCCAGCAGCGTAGACCTGGGGGGGCCAGATTCACCCCTCCACTTT,CASSVDLGGPDSPLHF
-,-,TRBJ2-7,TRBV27,TGTGCCAGCAGTTTATGGGGCGGCATGGGGAACGAGCAGTACTTC,CASSLWGGMGNEQYF
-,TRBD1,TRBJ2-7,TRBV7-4,TGTGCCAGCAGCTTCATTCCCGGGGACAGGATCGGCCAGCAGTACTTC,CASSFIPGDRIGQQYF
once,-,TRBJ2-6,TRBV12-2,TGTGCAAGTCGCCACGGACTCGCCCCCGGGGCCAACGTCCTGACTTTC,CASRHGLAPGANVLTF
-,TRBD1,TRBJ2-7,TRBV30,TGTGCCTGGGAGTCGGGACAGGGGGCTTACGAGCAGTACTTC,CAWESGQGAYEQYF
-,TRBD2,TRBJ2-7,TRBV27,TGTGCCAGCAGTTTTTTCGGGGGGGACTACGAGCAGTACTTC,CASSFFGGDYEQYF
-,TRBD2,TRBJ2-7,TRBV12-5,TGTGCTAGTGGTTTGGAAAGCGGGAGGGCCTACGAGCAGTACTTC,CASGLESGRAYEQYF
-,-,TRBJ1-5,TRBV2,TGTGCCAGCAGTGTATCGGAGATTCAGCCCCAGCATTTT,CASSVSEIQPQHF
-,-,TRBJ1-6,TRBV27,TGTGCCAGCAGTTTAGGGGGCCCCTATAATTCACCCCTCCACTTT,CASSLGGPYNSPLHF
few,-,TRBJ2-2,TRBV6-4,TGTGCCAGCAGTGACTCAGCGGATGACACCGGGGAGCTGTTTTTT,CASSDSADDTGELFF
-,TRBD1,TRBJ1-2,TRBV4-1,TGCGCCAGCAGCCCAACCTTCCCTGGACAGGGTCCATCGGGTGGCTACACCTTC,CASSPTFPGQGPSGGYTF
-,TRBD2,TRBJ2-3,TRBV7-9,TGTGCCAGCAGCCACGGGGGACTAGCGGGAACAGATACGCAGTATTTT,CASSHGGLAGTDTQYF
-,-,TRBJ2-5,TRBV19,TGTGCCAGTAGTATAGGTGGAGAGAACCAGTACTTC,CASSIGGENQYF
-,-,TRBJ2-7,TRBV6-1,TGTGCCAGCAGCCCAGGGGTTTCCTACGAGCAGTACTTC,CASSPGVSYEQYF
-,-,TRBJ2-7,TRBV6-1,TGTGCCAGCAGTGAAGAACCAGAAGTAAACGAGCAGTACTTC,CASSEEPEVNEQYF
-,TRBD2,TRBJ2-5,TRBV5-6,TGTGCCAAACCTAGCGGGAGGGCCGGGGAGACCCAGTACTTC,CAKPSGRAGETQYF
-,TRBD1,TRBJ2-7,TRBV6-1,TGTGCCAGCAGAACCGGGACAGGGCACTACGAGCAGTACTTC,CASRTGTGHYEQYF